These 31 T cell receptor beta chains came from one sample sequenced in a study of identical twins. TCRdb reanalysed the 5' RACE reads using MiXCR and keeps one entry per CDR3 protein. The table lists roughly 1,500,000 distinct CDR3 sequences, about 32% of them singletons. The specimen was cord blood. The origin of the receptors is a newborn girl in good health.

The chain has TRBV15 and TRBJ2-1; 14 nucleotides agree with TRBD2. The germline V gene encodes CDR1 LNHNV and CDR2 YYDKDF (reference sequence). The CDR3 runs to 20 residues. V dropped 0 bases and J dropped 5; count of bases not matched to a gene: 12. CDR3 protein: CATSREFGRVGLAGDNEQFF. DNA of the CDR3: TGTGCCACCAGCAGAGAATTCGGCAGGGTGGGACTAGCGGGAGACAATGAGCAGTTCTTC.

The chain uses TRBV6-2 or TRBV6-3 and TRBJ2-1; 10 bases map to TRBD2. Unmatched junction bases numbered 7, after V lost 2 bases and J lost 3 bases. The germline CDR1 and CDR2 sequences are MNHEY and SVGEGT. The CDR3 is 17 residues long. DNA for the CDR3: TGTGCCAGCAGTTACCCGGGTGGACTAGCGGTCTACAATGAGCAGTTCTTC. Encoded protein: CASSYPGGLAVYNEQFF.

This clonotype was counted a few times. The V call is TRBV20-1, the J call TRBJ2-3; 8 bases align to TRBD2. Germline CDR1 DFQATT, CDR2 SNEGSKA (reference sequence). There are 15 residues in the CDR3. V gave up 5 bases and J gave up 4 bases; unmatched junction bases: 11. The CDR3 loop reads CSALGLLTSADTQYF. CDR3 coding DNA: TGCAGTGCTCTGGGACTCCTGACTAGCGCAGATACGCAGTATTTT.

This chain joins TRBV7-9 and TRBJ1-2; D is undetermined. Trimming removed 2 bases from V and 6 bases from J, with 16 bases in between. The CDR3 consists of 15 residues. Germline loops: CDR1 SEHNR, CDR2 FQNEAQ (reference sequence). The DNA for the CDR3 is TGTGCCAGCAGCTTATTATTAGACGGTTCCAATGGCTACACCTTC. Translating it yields CASSLLLDGSNGYTF.

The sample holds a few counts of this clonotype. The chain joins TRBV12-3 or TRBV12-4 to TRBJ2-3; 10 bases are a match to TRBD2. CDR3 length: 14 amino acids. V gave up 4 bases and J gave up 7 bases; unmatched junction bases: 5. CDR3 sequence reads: CASSSGTSENTQYF. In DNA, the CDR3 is TGTGCCAGCAGTTCCGGGACTAGCGAAAATACGCAGTATTTT.

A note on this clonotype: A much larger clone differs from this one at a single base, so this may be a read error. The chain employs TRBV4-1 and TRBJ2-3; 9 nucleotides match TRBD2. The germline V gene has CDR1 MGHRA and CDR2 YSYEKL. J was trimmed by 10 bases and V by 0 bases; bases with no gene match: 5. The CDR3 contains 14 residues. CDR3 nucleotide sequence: TGCGCCAGCAGCCAAGACGGGACTAGCTTTCCGCAGTATTTT. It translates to CASSQDGTSFPQYF.

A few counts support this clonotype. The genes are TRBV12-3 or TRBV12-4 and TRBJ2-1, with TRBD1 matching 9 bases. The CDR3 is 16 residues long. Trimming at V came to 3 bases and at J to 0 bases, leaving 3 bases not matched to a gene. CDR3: CASSLGQGISYNEQFF. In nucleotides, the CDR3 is TGTGCCAGCAGTTTGGGACAGGGAATCTCCTACAATGAGCAGTTCTTC.

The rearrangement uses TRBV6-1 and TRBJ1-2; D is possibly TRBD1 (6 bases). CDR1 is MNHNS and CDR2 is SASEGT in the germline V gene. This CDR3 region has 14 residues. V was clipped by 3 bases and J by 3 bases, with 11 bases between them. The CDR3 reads CASSDFYRDYGYTF. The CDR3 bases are TGTGCCAGCAGTGATTTTTACAGGGACTATGGCTACACCTTC.

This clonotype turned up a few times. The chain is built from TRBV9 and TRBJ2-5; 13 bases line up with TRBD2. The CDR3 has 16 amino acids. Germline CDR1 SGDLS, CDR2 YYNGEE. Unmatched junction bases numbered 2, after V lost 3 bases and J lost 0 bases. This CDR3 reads CASSAGTSGDQETQYF. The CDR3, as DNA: TGTGCCAGCAGCGCAGGGACTAGCGGGGACCAAGAGACCCAGTACTTC.

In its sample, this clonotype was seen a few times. CDR3 DNA sequence: TGTGCCAGCAGTGGAGGAACAGGGTCCTCTAATGAAAAACTGTTTTTT. As protein: CASSGGTGSSNEKLFF. This rearrangement joins TRBV12-3 or TRBV12-4 to TRBJ1-4; weak D call: TRBD1 (6 bases). The CDR3 sequence is 16 residues long. Trimming removed 5 bases at V and 3 bases at J, with 16 bases between.

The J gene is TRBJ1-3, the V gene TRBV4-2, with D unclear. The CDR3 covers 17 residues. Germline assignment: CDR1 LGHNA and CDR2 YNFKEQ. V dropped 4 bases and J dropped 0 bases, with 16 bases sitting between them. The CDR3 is CASSRGTRTYSGNTIYF. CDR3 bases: TGTGCCAGCAGCCGTGGAACACGGACCTACTCTGGAAACACCATATATTTT.

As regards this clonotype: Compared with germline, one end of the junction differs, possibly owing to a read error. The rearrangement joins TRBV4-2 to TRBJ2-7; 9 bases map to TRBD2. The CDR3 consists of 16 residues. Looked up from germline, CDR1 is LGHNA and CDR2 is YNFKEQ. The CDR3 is CTSSPDSQRGAYEQYF. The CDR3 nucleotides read TGTACCAGCAGCCCAGACTCCCAGCGGGGGGCCTACGAGCAGTACTTC.

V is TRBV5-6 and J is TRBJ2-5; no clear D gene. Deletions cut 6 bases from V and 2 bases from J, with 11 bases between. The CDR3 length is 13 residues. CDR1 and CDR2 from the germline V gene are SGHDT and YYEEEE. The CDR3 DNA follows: TGTGCCAGCACCCAGCTTGGGCAAGAGACCCAGTACTTC. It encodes CASTQLGQETQYF. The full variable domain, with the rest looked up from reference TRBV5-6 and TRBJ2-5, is DAGVTQSPTHLIKTRGQQVTLRCSPKSGHDTVSWYQQALGQGPQFIFQYYEEEERQRGNFPDRFSGHQFPNYSSELNVNALLLGDSALYLCASTQLGQETQYFGPGTRLLVL.

This CDR3 is CASHPRRGSYIDEQFF. For the CDR3, the DNA is TGTGCCAGCCACCCGAGGCGGGGCTCCTACATTGATGAGCAGTTCTTC. The chain joins TRBV12-3 or TRBV12-4 to TRBJ2-1; tentative D call: TRBD2 (6 bases). This CDR3 spans 16 amino acids. Trimming removed 8 bases from V and 8 bases from J, with 25 bases in between.

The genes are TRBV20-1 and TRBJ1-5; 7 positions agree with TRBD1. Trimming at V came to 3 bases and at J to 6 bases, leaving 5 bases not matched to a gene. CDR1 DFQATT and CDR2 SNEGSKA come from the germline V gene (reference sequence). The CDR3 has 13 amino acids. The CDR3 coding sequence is TGCAGTGCTAGCGCAGGGGGAGTTCAGCCCCAGCATTTT. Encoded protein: CSASAGGVQPQHF.

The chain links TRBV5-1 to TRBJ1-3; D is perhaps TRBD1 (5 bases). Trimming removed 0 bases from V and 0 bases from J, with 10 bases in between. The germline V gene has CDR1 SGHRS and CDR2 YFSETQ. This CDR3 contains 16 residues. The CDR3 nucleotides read TGCGCCAGCAGCTTGGGTGGGACTGACTCTGGAAACACCATATATTTT. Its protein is CASSLGGTDSGNTIYF.

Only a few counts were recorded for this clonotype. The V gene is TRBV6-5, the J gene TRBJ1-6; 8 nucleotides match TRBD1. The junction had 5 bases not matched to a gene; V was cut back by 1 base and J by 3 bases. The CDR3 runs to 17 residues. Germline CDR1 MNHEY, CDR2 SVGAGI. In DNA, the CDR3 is TGTGCCAGCAGTTACTGGACAGGGACCTACTATAATTCACCCCTCCACTTT. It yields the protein CASSYWTGTYYNSPLHF.

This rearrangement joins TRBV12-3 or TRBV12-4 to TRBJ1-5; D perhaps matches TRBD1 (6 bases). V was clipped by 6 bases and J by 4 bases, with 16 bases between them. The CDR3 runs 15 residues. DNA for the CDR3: TGTGCCAGCAGAAAGCCGGGACAACTTAATCAGCCCCAGCATTTT. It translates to CASRKPGQLNQPQHF.

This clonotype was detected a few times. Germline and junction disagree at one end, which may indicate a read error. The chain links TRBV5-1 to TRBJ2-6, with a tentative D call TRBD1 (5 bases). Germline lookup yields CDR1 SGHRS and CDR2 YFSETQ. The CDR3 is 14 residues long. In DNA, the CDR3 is TGCGCCAGCAGCTTACACTCTGGGGCCAGCGTCCTGACTTTC. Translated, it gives CASSLHSGASVLTF.

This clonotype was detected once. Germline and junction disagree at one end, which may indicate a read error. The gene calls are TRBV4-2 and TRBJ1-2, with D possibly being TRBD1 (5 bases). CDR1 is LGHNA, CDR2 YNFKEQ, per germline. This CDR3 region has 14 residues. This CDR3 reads CASSQGGRDYGCTF. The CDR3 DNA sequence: TGTGCCAGCAGCCAAGGAGGGAGGGACTATGGCTGCACCTTC.

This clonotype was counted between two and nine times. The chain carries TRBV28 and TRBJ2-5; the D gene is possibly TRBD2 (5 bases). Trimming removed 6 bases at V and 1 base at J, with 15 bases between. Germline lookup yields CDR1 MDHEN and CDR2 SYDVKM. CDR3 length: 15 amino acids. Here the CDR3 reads CASSPMSGIQETQYF. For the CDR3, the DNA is TGTGCCAGCAGCCCTATGTCCGGGATCCAAGAGACCCAGTACTTC.

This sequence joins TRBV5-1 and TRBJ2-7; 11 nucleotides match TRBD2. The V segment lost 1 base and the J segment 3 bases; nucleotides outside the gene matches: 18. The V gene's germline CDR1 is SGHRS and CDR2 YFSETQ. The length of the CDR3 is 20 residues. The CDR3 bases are TGCGCCAGCAGCTTGCGGACAGACTCCCTAGCGGGGGGCGTCTTCTACGAGCAGTACTTC. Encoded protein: CASSLRTDSLAGGVFYEQYF.

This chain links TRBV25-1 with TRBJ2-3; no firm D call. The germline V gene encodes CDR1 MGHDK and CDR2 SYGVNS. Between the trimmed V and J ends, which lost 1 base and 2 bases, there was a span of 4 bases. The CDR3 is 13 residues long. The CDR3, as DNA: TGTGCCAGCAGTGAATCGACCACAGATACGCAGTATTTT. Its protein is CASSESTTDTQYF.

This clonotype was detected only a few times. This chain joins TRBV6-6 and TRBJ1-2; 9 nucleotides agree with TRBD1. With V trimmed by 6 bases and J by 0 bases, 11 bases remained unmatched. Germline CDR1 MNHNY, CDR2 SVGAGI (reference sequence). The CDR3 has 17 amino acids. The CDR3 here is CASRGPGQGKANYGYTF. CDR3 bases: TGTGCCAGCAGAGGCCCGGGACAGGGAAAAGCTAACTATGGCTACACCTTC.

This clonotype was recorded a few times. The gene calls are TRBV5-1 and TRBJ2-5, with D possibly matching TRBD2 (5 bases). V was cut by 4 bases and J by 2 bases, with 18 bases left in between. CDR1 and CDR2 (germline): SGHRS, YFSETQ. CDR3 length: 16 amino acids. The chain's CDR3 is CASSRRRGLIQETQYF. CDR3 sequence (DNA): TGCGCCAGCAGCCGAAGAAGAGGACTCATTCAAGAGACCCAGTACTTC. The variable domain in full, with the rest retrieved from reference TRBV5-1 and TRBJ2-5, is KAGVTQTPRYLIKTRGQQVTLSCSPISGHRSVSWYQQTPGQGLQFLFEYFSETQRNKGNFPGRFSGRQFSNSRSEMNVSTLELGDSALYLCASSRRRGLIQETQYFGPGTRLLVL.

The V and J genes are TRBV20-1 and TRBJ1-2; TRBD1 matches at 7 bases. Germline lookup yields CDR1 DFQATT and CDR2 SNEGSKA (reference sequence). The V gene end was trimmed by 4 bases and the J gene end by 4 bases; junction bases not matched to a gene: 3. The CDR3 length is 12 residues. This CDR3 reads CSATGGIYGYTF. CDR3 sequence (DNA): TGCAGTGCTACAGGGGGTATCTATGGCTACACCTTC.

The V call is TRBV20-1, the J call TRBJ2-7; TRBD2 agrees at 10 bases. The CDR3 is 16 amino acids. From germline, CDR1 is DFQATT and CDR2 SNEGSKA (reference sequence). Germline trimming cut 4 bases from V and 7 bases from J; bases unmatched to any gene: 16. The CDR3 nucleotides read TGCAGTGCTAAGGATCTAGCGGGGGCCCCGTACAATGAGCAGTACTTC. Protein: CSAKDLAGAPYNEQYF.

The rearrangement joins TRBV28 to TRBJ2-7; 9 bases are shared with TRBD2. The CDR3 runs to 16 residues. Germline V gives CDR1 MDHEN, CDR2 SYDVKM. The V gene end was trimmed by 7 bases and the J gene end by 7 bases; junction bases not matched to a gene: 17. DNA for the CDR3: TGTGCCAGCAAAAGTTTAGGTAGCGGGAGAAAGAATGAGCAGTACTTC. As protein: CASKSLGSGRKNEQYF.

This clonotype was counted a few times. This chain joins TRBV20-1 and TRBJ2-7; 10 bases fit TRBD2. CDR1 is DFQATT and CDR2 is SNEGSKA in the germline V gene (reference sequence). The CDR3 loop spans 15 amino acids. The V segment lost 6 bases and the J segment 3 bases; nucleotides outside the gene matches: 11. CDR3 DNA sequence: TGCAGTGCCGACCAGCAGCGGGGGGGATTCTACGAGCAGTACTTC. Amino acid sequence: CSADQQRGGFYEQYF.

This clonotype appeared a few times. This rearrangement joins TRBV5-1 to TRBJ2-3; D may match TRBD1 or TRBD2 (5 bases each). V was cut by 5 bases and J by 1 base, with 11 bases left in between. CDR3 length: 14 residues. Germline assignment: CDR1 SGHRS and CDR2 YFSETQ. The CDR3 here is CASRTGAGTDTQYF. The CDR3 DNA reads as TGCGCCAGCAGGACCGGGGCGGGCACAGATACGCAGTATTTT. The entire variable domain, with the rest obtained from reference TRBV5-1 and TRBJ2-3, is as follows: KAGVTQTPRYLIKTRGQQVTLSCSPISGHRSVSWYQQTPGQGLQFLFEYFSETQRNKGNFPGRFSGRQFSNSRSEMNVSTLELGDSALYLCASRTGAGTDTQYFGPGTRLTVL.

The CDR3 sequence is CASSEPGGLFF. In DNA, the CDR3 is TGTGCCAGCAGTGAGCCCGGGGGGCTGTTTTTT. The chain couples TRBV2 to TRBJ1-4, with D possibly matching TRBD1 (5 bases). The CDR3 extends over 11 amino acids. Trimming took 3 bases from V and 14 from J, leaving 10 bases between them. The germline V gene has CDR1 SNHLY and CDR2 FYNNEI.